The 9 T cell receptor beta chains in this list originate from one sample, sequenced in a study of CD8 T cells in ankylosing spondylitis. In TCRdb, the 5' RACE reads were re-called with MiXCR into one record per CDR3 protein. This sample has roughly 280,000 distinct CDR3 sequences, with about 19% found just once. Sequencing input: blood, either unsorted or a sorted T cell fraction (not recorded which). The receptors derive from a male donor with ankylosing spondylitis or in good health (not recorded which).

A few counts support this clonotype. The rearrangement uses TRBV5-1 and TRBJ2-1, with D perhaps matching TRBD1 or TRBD2 (5 bases each). CDR3 length: 14 amino acids. CDR1 SGHRS and CDR2 YFSETQ come from the germline V gene. V was pared by 0 bases and J by 5 bases, with 9 bases between. The CDR3 region is CASSLGGRHNEQFF. In DNA, the CDR3 is TGCGCCAGCAGCTTGGGGGGACGTCACAATGAGCAGTTCTTC.

The chain links TRBV10-3 to TRBJ2-7; TRBD2 agrees at 8 bases. With V trimmed by 11 bases and J by 1 base, 16 bases remained unmatched. Per germline, CDR1 ENHRY and CDR2 SYGVKD. The CDR3 has 16 amino acids. The CDR3 spells CAPRTSGRFSSYEQYV. CDR3 coding DNA: TGTGCCCCCAGGACCAGCGGGAGATTTAGTTCCTACGAGCAGTACGTC.

V is TRBV15 and J is TRBJ2-1; TRBD2 aligns across 11 bases. V was clipped by 1 base and J by 6 bases; unmatched bases: 14. The CDR3 covers 19 residues. Germline loops: CDR1 LNHNV, CDR2 YYDKDF (reference sequence). The chain's CDR3 is CATSRGAGLSSGRSNEQFF. Written as DNA, the CDR3 is TGTGCCACCAGCAGAGGTGCTGGTTTGTCTAGCGGGAGGTCCAATGAGCAGTTCTTC.

This clonotype was recorded a few times. V usage is TRBV7-3 and J usage is TRBJ2-2; 7 bases fit TRBD1. Germline V lookup: CDR1 SGHTA, CDR2 FQGTGA. CDR3 length: 15 residues. V was pared by 0 bases and J by 6 bases, with 4 bases of the junction left unmatched. CDR3 nucleotides: TGTGCCAGCAGCTTAACAGGCGGACAGGCCGGGGAGCTGTTTTTT. Its protein is CASSLTGGQAGELFF.

A few counts support this clonotype. The chain recombines TRBV7-2 with TRBJ2-1; D remains unclear. V was shortened by 1 base and J by 7 bases, with 8 bases between the two germline ends. CDR3 size: 13 residues. From germline, CDR1 is SGHTA and CDR2 FQGNSA. The CDR3, as DNA: TGTGCCAGCAGCTTAGTCTTAACGAATGAGCAGTTCTTC. This codes for CASSLVLTNEQFF.

The rearrangement uses TRBV12-3 or TRBV12-4 and TRBJ2-3; D might be TRBD1 or TRBD2, each matching 6 bases. V was shortened by 6 bases and J by 3 bases, with 16 bases between the two germline ends. The CDR3 has 15 amino acids. The CDR3 loop is CASSPVRGGTDTQYF. CDR3 DNA sequence: TGTGCCAGCAGCCCCGTGAGAGGGGGGACAGATACGCAGTATTTT.

The rearrangement links TRBV14 to TRBJ2-2, with D hard to call. Deletions cut 1 base from V and 7 bases from J, with 7 bases between. The germline gives CDR1 SGHDN, CDR2 FVKESK. This CDR3 has 13 amino acids. The DNA of the CDR3 is TGTGCCAGCAGCCAAGTTCTGGGCGGGGAGCTGTTTTTT. Translated, it gives CASSQVLGGELFF. The full variable domain, completed using reference TRBV14 and TRBJ2-2, is EAGVTQFPSHSVIEKGQTVTLRCDPISGHDNLYWYRRVMGKEIKFLLHFVKESKQDESGMPNNRFLAERTGGTYSTLKVQPAELEDSGVYFCASSQVLGGELFFGEGSRLTVL.

CDR3 coding DNA: TGCAGTGCTAGATTGGGGAGTCGTTATTCACCCCTCCACTTT. Amino acid sequence: CSARLGSRYSPLHF. V and J are TRBV20-1 and TRBJ1-6; D remains ambiguous. The CDR3 length is 14 residues. V was shortened by 2 bases and J by 8 bases, with 13 bases between the two germline ends. Germline V gene sequence: CDR1 DFQATT, CDR2 SNEGSKA (reference sequence).

This clonotype was counted ten times or more. The chain employs TRBV12-3 or TRBV12-4 and TRBJ2-3; D may be TRBD2 (6 bases). The V end was cut by 5 bases, the J end by 2 bases, with 14 bases between. The CDR3 contains 15 residues. The CDR3 here is CASSILGLLTDTQYF. The CDR3 DNA reads as TGTGCCAGCAGTATCCTGGGACTCCTCACAGATACGCAGTATTTT.